Here is one T cell receptor beta chain with its context. Mismatch with germline at one junction end may stem from a read error. Generated by immunoSEQ multiplex PCR, the TCRdb table keeps only in-frame clones and is missing some. The repertoire includes about 83,000 clones, around 88% of them detected once, and 8% to 10% sits in the top ten. The data stem from a study of T cell responses to AZD1222 COVID-19 vaccine. Germline loops: CDR1 SSHAT, CDR2 FNYEAQ (reference sequence). The CDR3 is made up of 13 amino acids. The source is an adult in good health. The sequencing here drew on peripheral blood, taken on day 0 of AZD1222 vaccination. The V call is TRBV7-7, the J call TRBJ1-4; D is ambiguous. Here the CDR3 reads CASSRTGNEKLFF. The DNA for the CDR3 is TGTGCTAGCAGCCGGACGGGCAATGAAAAACTGTTTTTT.